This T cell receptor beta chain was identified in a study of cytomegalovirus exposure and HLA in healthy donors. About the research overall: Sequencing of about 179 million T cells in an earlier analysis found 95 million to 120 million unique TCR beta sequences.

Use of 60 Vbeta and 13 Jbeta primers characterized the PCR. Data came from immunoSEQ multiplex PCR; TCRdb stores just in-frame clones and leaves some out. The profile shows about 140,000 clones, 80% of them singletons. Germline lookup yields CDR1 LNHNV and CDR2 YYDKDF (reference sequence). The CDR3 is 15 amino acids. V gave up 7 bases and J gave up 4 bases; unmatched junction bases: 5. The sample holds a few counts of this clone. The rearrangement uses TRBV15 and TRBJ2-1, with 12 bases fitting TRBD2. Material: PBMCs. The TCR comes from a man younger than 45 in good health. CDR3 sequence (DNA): TGTGCCACCAACCCCGGGACTAGCGGGTACAATGAGCAGTTCTTC. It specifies CATNPGTSGYNEQFF. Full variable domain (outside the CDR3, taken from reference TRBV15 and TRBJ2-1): DAMVIQNPRYQVTQFGKPVTLSCSQTLNHNVMYWYQQKSSQAPKLLFHYYDKDFNNEADTPDNFQSRRPNTSFCFLDIRSPGLGDTAMYLCATNPGTSGYNEQFFGPGTRLTVL.